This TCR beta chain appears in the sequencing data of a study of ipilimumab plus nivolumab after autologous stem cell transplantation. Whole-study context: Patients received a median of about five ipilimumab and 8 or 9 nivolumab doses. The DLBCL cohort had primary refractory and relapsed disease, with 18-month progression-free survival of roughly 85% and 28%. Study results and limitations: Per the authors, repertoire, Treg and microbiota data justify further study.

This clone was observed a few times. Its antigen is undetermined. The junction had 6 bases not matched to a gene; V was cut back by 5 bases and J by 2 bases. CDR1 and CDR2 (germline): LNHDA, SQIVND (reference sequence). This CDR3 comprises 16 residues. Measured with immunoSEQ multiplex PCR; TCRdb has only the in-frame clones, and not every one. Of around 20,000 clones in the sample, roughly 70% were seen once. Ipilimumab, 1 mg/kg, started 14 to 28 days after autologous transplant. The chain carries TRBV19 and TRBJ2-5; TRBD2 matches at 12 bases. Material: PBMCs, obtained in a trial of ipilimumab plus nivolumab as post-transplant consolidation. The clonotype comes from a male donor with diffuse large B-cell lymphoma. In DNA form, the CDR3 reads TGTGCCAGTAGTCCCCGACTAGCGGGGGAACAAGAGACCCAGTACTTC. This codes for CASSPRLAGEQETQYF.